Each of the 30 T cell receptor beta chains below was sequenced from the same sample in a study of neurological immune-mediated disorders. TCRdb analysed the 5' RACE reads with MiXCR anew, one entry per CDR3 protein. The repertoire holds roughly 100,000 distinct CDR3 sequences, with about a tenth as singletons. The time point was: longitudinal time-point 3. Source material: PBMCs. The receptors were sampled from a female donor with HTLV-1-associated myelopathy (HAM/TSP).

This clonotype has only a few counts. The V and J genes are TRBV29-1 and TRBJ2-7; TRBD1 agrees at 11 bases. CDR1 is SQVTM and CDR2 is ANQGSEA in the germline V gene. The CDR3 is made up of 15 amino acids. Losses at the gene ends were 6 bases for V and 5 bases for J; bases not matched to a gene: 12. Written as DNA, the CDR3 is TGCAGCGTAGCCACCGCCGGGACAGGGGGAGACGAGCAGTACTTC. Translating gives CSVATAGTGGDEQYF.

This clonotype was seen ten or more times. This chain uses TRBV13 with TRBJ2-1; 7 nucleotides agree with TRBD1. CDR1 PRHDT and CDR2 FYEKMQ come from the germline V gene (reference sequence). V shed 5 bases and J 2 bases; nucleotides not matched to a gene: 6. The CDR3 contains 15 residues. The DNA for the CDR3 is TGTGCCAGCAGCCCGGGGACAGCCACCTACAATGAGCAGTTCTTC. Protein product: CASSPGTATYNEQFF.

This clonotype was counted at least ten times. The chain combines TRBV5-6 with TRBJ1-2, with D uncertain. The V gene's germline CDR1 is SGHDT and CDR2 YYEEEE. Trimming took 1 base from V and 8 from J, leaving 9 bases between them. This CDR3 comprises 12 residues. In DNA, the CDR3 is TGTGCCAGCAGCTTGCCCCCCGGAGGCTACACCTTC. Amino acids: CASSLPPGGYTF.

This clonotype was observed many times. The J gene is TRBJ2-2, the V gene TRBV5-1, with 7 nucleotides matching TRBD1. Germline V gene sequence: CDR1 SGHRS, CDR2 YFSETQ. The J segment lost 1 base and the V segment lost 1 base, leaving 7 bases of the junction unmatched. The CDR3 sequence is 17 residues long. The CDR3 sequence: CASSLFTGAMNTGELFF. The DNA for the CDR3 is TGCGCCAGCAGCTTGTTTACAGGGGCCATGAACACCGGGGAGCTGTTTTTT.

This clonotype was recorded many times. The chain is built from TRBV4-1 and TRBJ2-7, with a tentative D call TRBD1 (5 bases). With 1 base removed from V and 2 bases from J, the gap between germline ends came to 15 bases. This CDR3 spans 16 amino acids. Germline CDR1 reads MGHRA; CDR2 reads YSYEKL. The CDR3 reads CASSQGIDRLTYEQYF. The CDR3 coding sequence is TGCGCCAGCAGCCAAGGGATCGACAGACTTACCTACGAGCAGTACTTC.

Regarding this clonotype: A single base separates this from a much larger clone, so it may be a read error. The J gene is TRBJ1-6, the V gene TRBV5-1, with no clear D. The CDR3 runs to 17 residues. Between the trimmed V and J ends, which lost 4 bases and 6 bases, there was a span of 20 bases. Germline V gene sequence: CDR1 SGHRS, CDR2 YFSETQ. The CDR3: CASSLSVLGWSNSPLHF. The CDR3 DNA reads TGCGCCAGCAGCCTGTCGGTATTAGGGTGGAGTAATTCACCCCTCCACTTT.

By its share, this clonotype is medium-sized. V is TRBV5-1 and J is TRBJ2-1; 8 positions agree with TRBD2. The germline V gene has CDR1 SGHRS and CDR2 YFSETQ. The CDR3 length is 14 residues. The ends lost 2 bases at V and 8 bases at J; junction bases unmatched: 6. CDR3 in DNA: TGCGCCAGCAGCTTAGGCGGGGGGTTGGATGAGCAGTTCTTC. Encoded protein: CASSLGGGLDEQFF.

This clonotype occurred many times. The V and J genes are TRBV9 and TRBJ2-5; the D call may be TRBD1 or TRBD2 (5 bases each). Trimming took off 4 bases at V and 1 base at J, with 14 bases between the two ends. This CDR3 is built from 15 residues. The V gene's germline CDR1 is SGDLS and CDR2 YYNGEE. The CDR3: CASSPGTGSQETQYF. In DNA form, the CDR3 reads TGTGCCAGCAGCCCCGGGACCGGGTCCCAAGAGACCCAGTACTTC.

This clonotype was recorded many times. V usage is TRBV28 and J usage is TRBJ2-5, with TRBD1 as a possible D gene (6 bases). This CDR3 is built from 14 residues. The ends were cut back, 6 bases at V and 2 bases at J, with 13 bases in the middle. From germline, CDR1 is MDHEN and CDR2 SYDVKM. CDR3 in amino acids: CASSPMDSQETQYF. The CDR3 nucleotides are TGTGCCAGCAGCCCTATGGACAGTCAAGAGACCCAGTACTTC.

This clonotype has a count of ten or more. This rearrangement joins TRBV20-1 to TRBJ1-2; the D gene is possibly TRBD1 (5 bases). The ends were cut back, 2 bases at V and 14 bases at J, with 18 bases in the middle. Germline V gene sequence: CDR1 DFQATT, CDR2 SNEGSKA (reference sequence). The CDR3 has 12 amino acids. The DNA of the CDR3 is TGCAGTGCTAGATGGGGACTGGAAAACCCGACCTTC. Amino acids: CSARWGLENPTF.

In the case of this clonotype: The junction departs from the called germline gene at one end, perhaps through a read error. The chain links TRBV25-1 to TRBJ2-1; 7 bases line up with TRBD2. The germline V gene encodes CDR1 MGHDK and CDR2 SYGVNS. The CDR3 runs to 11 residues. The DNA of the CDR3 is TGTGCCAGCAGTGAAGGGGGGGAGCAGTTGTTC. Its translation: CASSEGGEQLF. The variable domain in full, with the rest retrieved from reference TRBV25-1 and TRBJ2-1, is EADIYQTPRYLVIGTGKKITLECSQTMGHDKMYWYQQDPGMELHLIHYSYGVNSTEKGDLSSESTVSRIRTEHFPLTLESARPSHTSQYLCASSEGGEQLFGPGTRLTVL.

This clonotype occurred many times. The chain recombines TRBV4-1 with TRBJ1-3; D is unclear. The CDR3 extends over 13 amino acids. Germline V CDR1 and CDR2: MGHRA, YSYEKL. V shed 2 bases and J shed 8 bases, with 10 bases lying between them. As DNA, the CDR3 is TGCGCCAGCAGCCAACCAACCGTGGACACCATATATTTT. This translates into CASSQPTVDTIYF.

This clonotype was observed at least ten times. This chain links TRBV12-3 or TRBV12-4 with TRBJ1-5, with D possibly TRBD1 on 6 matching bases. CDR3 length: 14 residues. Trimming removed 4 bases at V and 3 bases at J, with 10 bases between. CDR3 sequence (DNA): TGTGCCAGCAGTTGGGGGACATCCAATCAGCCCCAGCATTTT. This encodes CASSWGTSNQPQHF.

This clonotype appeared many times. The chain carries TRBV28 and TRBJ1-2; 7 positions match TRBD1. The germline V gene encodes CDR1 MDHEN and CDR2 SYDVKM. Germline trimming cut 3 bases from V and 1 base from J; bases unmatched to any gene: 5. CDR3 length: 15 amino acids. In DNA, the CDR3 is TGTGCCAGCAGTTTTCCTGACAGGGATAACTATGGCTACACCTTC. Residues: CASSFPDRDNYGYTF.

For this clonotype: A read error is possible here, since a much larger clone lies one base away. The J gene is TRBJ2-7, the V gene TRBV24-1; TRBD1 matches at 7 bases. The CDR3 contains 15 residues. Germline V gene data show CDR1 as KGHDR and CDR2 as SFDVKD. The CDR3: CATSDWRQGFYGQYF. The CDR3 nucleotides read TGTGCCACCAGTGATTGGAGACAGGGTTTTTACGGGCAGTACTTC.

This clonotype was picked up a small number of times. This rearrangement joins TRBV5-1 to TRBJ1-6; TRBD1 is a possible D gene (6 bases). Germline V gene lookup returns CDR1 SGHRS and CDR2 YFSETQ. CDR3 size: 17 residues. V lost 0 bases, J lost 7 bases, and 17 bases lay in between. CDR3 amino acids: CASSLGLLDRKNSPLHF. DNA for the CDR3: TGCGCCAGCAGCTTGGGTTTGTTGGACAGAAAAAATTCACCCCTCCACTTT.

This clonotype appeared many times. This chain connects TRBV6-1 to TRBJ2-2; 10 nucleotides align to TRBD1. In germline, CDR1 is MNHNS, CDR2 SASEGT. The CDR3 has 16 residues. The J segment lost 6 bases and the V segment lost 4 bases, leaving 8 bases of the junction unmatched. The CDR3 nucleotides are TGTGCCAGCAGTGGCCGGGACAGGGGTGTGGCCGGGGAGCTGTTTTTT. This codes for CASSGRDRGVAGELFF.

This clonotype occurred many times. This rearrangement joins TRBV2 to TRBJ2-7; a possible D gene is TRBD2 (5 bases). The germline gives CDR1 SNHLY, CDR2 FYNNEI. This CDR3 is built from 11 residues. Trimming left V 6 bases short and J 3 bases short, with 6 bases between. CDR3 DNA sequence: TGTGCCAGCAGGAGCGGCTACGAGCAGTACTTC. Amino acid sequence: CASRSGYEQYF.

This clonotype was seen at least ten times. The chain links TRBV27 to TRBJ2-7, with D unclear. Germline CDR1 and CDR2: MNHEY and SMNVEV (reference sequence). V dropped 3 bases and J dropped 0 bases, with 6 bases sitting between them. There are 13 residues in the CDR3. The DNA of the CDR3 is TGTGCCAGCAGTTTCCAGTTCTCCTACGAGCAGTACTTC. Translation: CASSFQFSYEQYF.

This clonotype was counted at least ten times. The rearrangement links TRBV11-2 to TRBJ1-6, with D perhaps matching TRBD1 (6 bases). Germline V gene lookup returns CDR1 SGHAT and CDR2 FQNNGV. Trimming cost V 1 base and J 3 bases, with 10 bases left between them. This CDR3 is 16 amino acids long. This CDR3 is CASSLGGHFYNSPLHF. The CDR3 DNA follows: TGTGCCAGCAGCTTAGGGGGACACTTCTATAATTCACCCCTCCACTTT.

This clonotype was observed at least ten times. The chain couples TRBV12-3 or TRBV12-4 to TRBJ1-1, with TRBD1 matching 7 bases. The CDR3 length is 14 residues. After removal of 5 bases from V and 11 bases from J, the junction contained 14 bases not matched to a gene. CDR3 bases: TGTGCCAGCAGTCCCGGTTTGAGGGGGCTTGAGGCTTTCTTT. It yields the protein CASSPGLRGLEAFF.

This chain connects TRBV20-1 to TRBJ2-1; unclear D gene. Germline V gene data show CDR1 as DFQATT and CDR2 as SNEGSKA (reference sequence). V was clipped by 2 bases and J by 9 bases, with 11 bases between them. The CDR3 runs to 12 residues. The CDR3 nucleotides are TGCAGTGCTAGACTCCAGCTTATTGAGCAGTTCTTC. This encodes CSARLQLIEQFF.

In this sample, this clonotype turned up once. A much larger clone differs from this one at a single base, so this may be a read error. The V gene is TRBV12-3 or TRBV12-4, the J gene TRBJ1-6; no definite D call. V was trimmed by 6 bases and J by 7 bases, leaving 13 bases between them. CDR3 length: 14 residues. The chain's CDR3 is CASSVAVYNSPLHF. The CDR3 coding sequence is TGTGCCAGCAGCGTAGCCGTGTACAATTCACCCCTCCACTTT.

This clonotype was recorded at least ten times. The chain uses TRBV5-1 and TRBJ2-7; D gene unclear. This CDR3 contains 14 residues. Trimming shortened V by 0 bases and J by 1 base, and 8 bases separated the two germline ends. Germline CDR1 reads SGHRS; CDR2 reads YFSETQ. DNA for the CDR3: TGCGCCAGCAGCTTGGCCGGGCAGTCCTACGAGCAGTACTTC. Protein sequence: CASSLAGQSYEQYF. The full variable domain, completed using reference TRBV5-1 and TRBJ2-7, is KAGVTQTPRYLIKTRGQQVTLSCSPISGHRSVSWYQQTPGQGLQFLFEYFSETQRNKGNFPGRFSGRQFSNSRSEMNVSTLELGDSALYLCASSLAGQSYEQYFGPGTRLTVT.

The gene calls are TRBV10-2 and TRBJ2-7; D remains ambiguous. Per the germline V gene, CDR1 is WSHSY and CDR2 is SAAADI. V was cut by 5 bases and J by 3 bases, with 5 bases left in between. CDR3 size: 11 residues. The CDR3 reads CASSRDYEQYF. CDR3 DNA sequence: TGCGCCAGCAGTAGGGACTACGAGCAGTACTTC.

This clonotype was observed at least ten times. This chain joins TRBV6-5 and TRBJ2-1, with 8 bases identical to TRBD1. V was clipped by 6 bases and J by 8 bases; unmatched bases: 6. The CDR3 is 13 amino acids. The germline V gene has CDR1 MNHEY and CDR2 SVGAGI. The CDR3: CASSPGGEDEQFF. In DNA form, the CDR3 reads TGTGCCAGCAGCCCAGGGGGCGAGGATGAGCAGTTCTTC.

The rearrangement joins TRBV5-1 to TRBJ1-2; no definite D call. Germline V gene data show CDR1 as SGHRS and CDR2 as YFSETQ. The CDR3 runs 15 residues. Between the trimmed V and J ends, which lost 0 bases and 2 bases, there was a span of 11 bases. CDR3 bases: TGCGCCAGCAGCTTGGAAGGGATGAGAAACTATGGCTACACCTTC. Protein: CASSLEGMRNYGYTF.

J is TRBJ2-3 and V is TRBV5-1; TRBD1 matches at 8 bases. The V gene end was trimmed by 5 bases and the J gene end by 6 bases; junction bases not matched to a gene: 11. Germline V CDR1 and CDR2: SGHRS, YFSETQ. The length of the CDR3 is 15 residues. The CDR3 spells CASRISTGARDTQYF. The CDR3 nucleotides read TGCGCCAGCAGGATATCGACAGGGGCTCGGGATACGCAGTATTTT.

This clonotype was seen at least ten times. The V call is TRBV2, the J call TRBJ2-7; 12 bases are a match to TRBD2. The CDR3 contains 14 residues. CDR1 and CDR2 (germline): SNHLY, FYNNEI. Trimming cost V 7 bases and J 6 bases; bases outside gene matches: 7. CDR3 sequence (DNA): TGTGCCAGCACCCGGACTAGCGGGGTTCGCGAGCAGTACTTC. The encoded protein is CASTRTSGVREQYF.

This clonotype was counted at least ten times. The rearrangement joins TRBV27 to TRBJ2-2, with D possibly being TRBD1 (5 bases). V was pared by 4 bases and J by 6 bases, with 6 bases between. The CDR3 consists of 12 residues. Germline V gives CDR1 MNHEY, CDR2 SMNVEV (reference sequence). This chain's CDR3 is CASSWGPGELFF. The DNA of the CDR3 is TGTGCCAGCAGTTGGGGCCCCGGGGAGCTGTTTTTT.